A single sample gave rise to the 32 T cell receptor beta chains below, sequenced in a study of blood T cells in healthy people across ages. The second PCR ran roughly 6 to 11 cycles with a sample-barcoded 5' primer and J-beta primers. TCRdb called the 5' RACE reads again in MiXCR, with one record for every CDR3 protein. The table has around 1,000,000 distinct CDR3 sequences, less than 25% seen once. These same records also appear under a second study, on T cells of mothers and their children.

The sample taken for sequencing was blood. The receptors here all came from a girl aged 2-10 years in good health.

This clonotype has only a few counts. The V and J genes are TRBV29-1 and TRBJ2-3; D is undetermined. CDR1 and CDR2 (germline): SQVTM, ANQGSEA. Trimming took off 6 bases at V and 3 bases at J, with 7 bases between the two ends. This CDR3 region has 11 residues. CDR3 sequence reads: CSVSLTDTQYF. Written as DNA, the CDR3 is TGCAGCGTCTCCTTGACAGATACGCAGTATTTT.

This clonotype appeared a few times. The CDR3 DNA reads TGTGCCAGCAGTCCCTCTGGCGACTCCTACGAGCAGTACTTC. Its protein product is CASSPSGDSYEQYF. The rearrangement joins TRBV12-3 or TRBV12-4 to TRBJ2-5; D not resolved. The J call may not be correct, given that the DNA end is closer to TRBJ2-7. The CDR3 spans 14 residues.

The V and J genes are TRBV29-1 and TRBJ2-1, with 9 bases that match TRBD2. Germline assignment: CDR1 SQVTM and CDR2 ANQGSEA. This CDR3 is 12 amino acids long. Trimming removed 7 bases from V and 9 bases from J; junction bases left unmatched: 7. In nucleotides, the CDR3 is TGCAGCGCAATAGCGGGAGAGCTTGAGCAGTTCTTC. Its protein is CSAIAGELEQFF.

The rearrangement links TRBV7-2 to TRBJ2-2; a weak D match, TRBD2 (6 bases). Per the germline V gene, CDR1 is SGHTA and CDR2 is FQGNSA. The length of the CDR3 is 16 residues. V was pared by 1 base and J by 5 bases, with 14 bases between. CDR3 region: CASSLVAGPQTGELFF. CDR3 DNA sequence: TGTGCCAGCAGCTTAGTGGCGGGGCCTCAGACCGGGGAGCTGTTTTTT.

This chain joins TRBV7-3 and TRBJ2-1; D gene unclear. The CDR3 is 13 amino acids. Per the germline V gene, CDR1 is SGHTA and CDR2 is FQGTGA. The V end was cut by 3 bases, the J end by 8 bases, with 11 bases between. CDR3 sequence (DNA): TGTGCCAGCAGCTTCACCCCGGGTGATGAGCAGTTCTTC. Translation gives CASSFTPGDEQFF.

In its sample, this clonotype was seen a few times. The V gene is TRBV12-3 or TRBV12-4, the J gene TRBJ2-5, with a weak D call TRBD2 (6 bases). The J call could be wrong; TRBJ2-1 is a better fit for the DNA end. CDR3 length: 14 residues. The CDR3 sequence is CASSLRGPAGEQFF. CDR3 DNA: TGTGCCAGCAGTTTAAGGGGCCCCGCGGGGGAGCAGTTCTTC.

Only a few counts were recorded for this clonotype. The J gene is TRBJ1-1, the V gene TRBV7-9; D is undetermined. Germline CDR1 reads SEHNR; CDR2 reads FQNEAQ (reference sequence). This CDR3 has 11 amino acids. Trimming took off 6 bases at V and 9 bases at J, with 11 bases between the two ends. CDR3 residues: CASSTTEKAFF. The CDR3 coding sequence is TGTGCCAGCAGTACCACCGAAAAAGCTTTCTTT.

The rearrangement joins TRBV5-1 to TRBJ2-7, with D possibly matching TRBD1 (6 bases). The ends were cut back, 1 base at V and 5 bases at J, with 16 bases in the middle. The germline gives CDR1 SGHRS, CDR2 YFSETQ. The CDR3 is 15 residues long. The CDR3 region is CASSLTQGTRNEQYF. The CDR3 nucleotides are TGCGCCAGCAGCTTGACACAGGGTACTAGGAACGAGCAGTACTTC.

The CDR3, as DNA: TGCAGTGCTCCCGACAAGTTTCACCCTGAAGCTTTCTTT. This sequence encodes CSAPDKFHPEAFF. V usage is TRBV20-1 and J usage is TRBJ1-1; D gene uncertain. V lost 5 bases and J 6 bases, leaving 16 bases between the germline ends. Germline V gives CDR1 DFQATT, CDR2 SNEGSKA (reference sequence). This CDR3 is 13 amino acids long.

This clonotype has just a few counts. The chain uses TRBV29-1 and TRBJ2-1, with TRBD2 as a possible D gene (5 bases). Germline V gene lookup returns CDR1 SQVTM and CDR2 ANQGSEA. The CDR3 covers 14 residues. Trimming stripped 6 bases from V and 0 bases from J, with 12 bases between. The CDR3 DNA is TGCAGCGTAAACGGGAAGAGCTCCTACAATGAGCAGTTCTTC. As protein: CSVNGKSSYNEQFF.

The chain is built from TRBV7-2 and TRBJ2-5; possible D gene TRBD1, 6 bases. CDR1 and CDR2 (germline): SGHTA, FQGNSA. The CDR3 loop spans 14 amino acids. Trimming stripped 5 bases from V and 7 bases from J, with 17 bases between. CDR3: CASSAGTQGGTQYF. CDR3 sequence (DNA): TGTGCCAGCAGCGCAGGGACACAGGGTGGGACCCAGTACTTC.

The rearrangement links TRBV11-2 to TRBJ2-7; 12 bases are a match to TRBD2. The J call may be faulty, since TRBJ2-1 better matches the DNA end. The CDR3 length is 18 residues. Germline CDR1 SGHAT, CDR2 FQNNGV. CDR3 nucleotides: TGTGCCAGCAGCCAACGACTAGCGGGAGAAGTCACCTACAATGAGCAGTTCTTC. It specifies CASSQRLAGEVTYNEQFF.

The chain combines TRBV7-2 with TRBJ2-1; TRBD2 matches 9 bases. Germline V lookup: CDR1 SGHTA, CDR2 FQGNSA. This CDR3 region has 15 residues. The J segment lost 6 bases and the V segment lost 5 bases, leaving 8 bases of the junction unmatched. This chain's CDR3 is CASSPWAGGLNEQFF. DNA of the CDR3: TGTGCCAGCAGCCCGTGGGCGGGGGGGCTCAATGAGCAGTTCTTC. The entire variable domain, with the rest obtained from reference TRBV7-2 and TRBJ2-1, is as follows: GAGVSQSPSNKVTEKGKDVELRCDPISGHTALYWYRQSLGQGLEFLIYFQGNSAPDKSGLPSDRFSAERTGGSVSTLTIQRTQQEDSAVYLCASSPWAGGLNEQFFGPGTRLTVL.

CDR3 bases: TGTGCCAGCAGCCAAGAATCGGGCGGAGACCATGAAAAACTGTTTTTT. It is translated as CASSQESGGDHEKLFF. V and J are TRBV4-2 and TRBJ1-4; no clear D gene. The CDR3 is 16 residues long. Germline CDR1 LGHNA, CDR2 YNFKEQ. Trimming stripped 0 bases from V and 6 bases from J, with 14 bases between.

This clonotype was seen a handful of times. This chain uses TRBV29-1 with TRBJ1-5; TRBD1 is a possible D gene (6 bases). The ends were cut back, 5 bases at V and 9 bases at J, with 26 bases in the middle. The CDR3 loop spans 16 amino acids. Germline V gene data show CDR1 as SQVTM and CDR2 as ANQGSEA. The CDR3 DNA is TGCAGCGTTCGTCGACGGAGGGGGGCCGATGGGGCGCCCCAGCATTTT. It is translated as CSVRRRRGADGAPQHF.

The rearrangement links TRBV7-2 to TRBJ2-3; 16 bases line up with TRBD2. The CDR3 extends over 18 amino acids. Trimming cost V 0 bases and J 6 bases; bases outside gene matches: 6. Germline CDR1 SGHTA, CDR2 FQGNSA. The CDR3 sequence: CASSLAGTSGGALDTQYF. The CDR3 DNA is TGTGCCAGCAGCTTAGCCGGGACTAGCGGGGGGGCCTTGGATACGCAGTATTTT.

The CDR3 bases are TGCGCCAGCAGCTTGGGAACTAGGGAGGGTGAAAAACTGTTTTTT. Amino acids: CASSLGTREGEKLFF. The chain combines TRBV5-1 with TRBJ1-4; D gene ambiguous. CDR3 size: 15 residues. CDR1 SGHRS and CDR2 YFSETQ come from the germline V gene. V was clipped by 0 bases and J by 7 bases, with 13 bases between them.

This clonotype came up a few times. This chain connects TRBV28 to TRBJ1-4; no definite D call. Germline CDR1 MDHEN, CDR2 SYDVKM. This CDR3 spans 15 amino acids. The V gene lost 5 bases and the J gene lost 8 bases, with 18 bases spanning the gap. The CDR3 coding sequence is TGTGCCAGCAGTATTTTTGACCGACTGCGGGAAAAACTGTTTTTT. The encoded protein is CASSIFDRLREKLFF.

This clonotype was found once. This rearrangement joins TRBV7-9 to TRBJ2-7; weak D call: TRBD2 (5 bases). The DNA end is a closer match to TRBJ2-1, so the J assignment may be wrong. Germline CDR1 SEHNR, CDR2 FQNEAQ (reference sequence). The CDR3 covers 16 residues. The chain's CDR3 is CASSSTPGVRSYEQFF. The CDR3, as DNA: TGTGCCAGCAGCTCCACTCCCGGGGTAAGGTCCTATGAGCAGTTCTTC.

The chain combines TRBV12-3 or TRBV12-4 with TRBJ2-3; D remains ambiguous. The V end lost 5 bases, the J end lost 3 bases, and 12 bases lay between the germline ends. This CDR3 spans 14 amino acids. The CDR3, as DNA: TGTGCCAGCAGTCCCACCGCGAAAACAGATACGCAGTATTTT. The encoded protein is CASSPTAKTDTQYF.

This chain uses TRBV7-9 with TRBJ2-1; unclear D gene. The V gene's germline CDR1 is SEHNR and CDR2 FQNEAQ (reference sequence). Trimming took 11 bases from V and 4 from J, leaving 12 bases between them. This CDR3 region has 12 residues. The CDR3 coding sequence is TGTGCCGCAGAGAAAGCGTACAATGAGCAGTTCTTC. This codes for CAAEKAYNEQFF.

The rearrangement uses TRBV11-3 and TRBJ2-1; 9 bases line up with TRBD1. The V and J ends lost 4 bases and 5 bases, in that order; junction bases with no gene match: 6. From germline, CDR1 is SGHNT and CDR2 YENEEA. The CDR3 is 15 amino acids. DNA for the CDR3: TGTGCCAGCAGCTCCGGACAGGGGCGCCACAATGAGCAGTTCTTC. This encodes CASSSGQGRHNEQFF.

The chain employs TRBV12-3 or TRBV12-4 and TRBJ2-6, with 9 bases lining up with TRBD1. The CDR3 has 18 residues. V lost 8 bases and J lost 1; bases outside the gene matches: 12. The CDR3: CASGLPAGQGSGANVLTF. DNA for the CDR3: TGTGCCAGCGGCCTCCCTGCGGGACAGGGTTCTGGGGCCAACGTCCTGACTTTC.

A remark on this clonotype: Likely a read error: the CDR3 ends without its conserved phenylalanine or tryptophan. This chain links TRBV12-3 or TRBV12-4 with TRBJ1-2; tentatively, D is TRBD1 (5 bases). Trimming pared 4 bases from V and 5 bases from J, leaving 14 bases between. This CDR3 has 14 amino acids. Written as DNA, the CDR3 is TGTGCCAGCAGTTCAGGGACGGAAACTTATGGCTACACCATC. Translating it yields CASSSGTETYGYTI.

The chain uses TRBV13 and TRBJ2-1; maybe TRBD2 (5 bases). The J call may be faulty, since TRBJ2-5 better matches the DNA end. CDR1 and CDR2 (germline): PRHDT, FYEKMQ (reference sequence). The CDR3 is 13 residues long. CDR3 region: CASSLSPGKTQYF. The CDR3 region has the DNA TGTGCCAGCAGCTTAAGTCCCGGGAAGACCCAGTACTTC.

This clonotype turned up a few times. The gene calls are TRBV28 and TRBJ1-2, with D possibly being TRBD1 (5 bases). Germline V gives CDR1 MDHEN, CDR2 SYDVKM. Between the trimmed V and J ends, which lost 6 bases and 8 bases, there was a span of 13 bases. There are 12 residues in the CDR3. CDR3 coding DNA: TGTGCCAGCAGCCTCGGGACTCGGGGCTACACCTTC. Encoded protein: CASSLGTRGYTF.

This chain links TRBV5-8 with TRBJ2-2; the D is unclear. The V gene lost 0 bases and the J gene lost 0 bases, with 15 bases spanning the gap. The V gene's germline CDR1 is SGHTS and CDR2 YDEGEE. The CDR3 totals 18 residues. The CDR3 region has the DNA TGTGCCAGCAGCTTGGCCTACTCGAGTACCTCGAACACCGGGGAGCTGTTTTTT. This codes for CASSLAYSSTSNTGELFF. The entire variable domain, with the rest obtained from reference TRBV5-8 and TRBJ2-2, is as follows: EAGVTQSPTHLIKTRGQQATLRCSPISGHTSVYWYQQALGLGLQFLLWYDEGEERNRGNFPPRFSGRQFPNYSSELNVNALELEDSALYLCASSLAYSSTSNTGELFFGEGSRLTVL.

The chain employs TRBV7-3 and TRBJ2-1; TRBD2 aligns across 7 bases. V lost 0 bases, J lost 7 bases, and 12 bases stayed unmatched. The CDR3 sequence is 17 residues long. Germline assignment: CDR1 SGHTA and CDR2 FQGTGA. The CDR3 loop is CASSLTRLAVGGNEQFF. The CDR3 bases are TGTGCCAGCAGCTTAACGAGGCTAGCGGTCGGAGGGAATGAGCAGTTCTTC.

This clonotype was counted between two and nine times. The rearrangement links TRBV4-1 to TRBJ2-6; no firm D call. There are 15 residues in the CDR3. Trimming took off 3 bases at V and 1 base at J, with 7 bases between the two ends. The germline CDR1 and CDR2 sequences are MGHRA and YSYEKL. The CDR3: CASSQIWSGANVLTF. The CDR3 DNA reads as TGCGCCAGCAGCCAGATCTGGTCTGGGGCCAACGTCCTGACTTTC.

The V call is TRBV7-9, the J call TRBJ1-6; 9 positions match TRBD1. Losses at the gene ends were 5 bases for V and 12 bases for J; bases not matched to a gene: 8. CDR3 size: 14 residues. CDR1 and CDR2 (germline): SEHNR, FQNEAQ (reference sequence). The CDR3 bases are TGTGCCAGCAGCCTACCGGGACAGGGACGACCCCTCCACTTT. It translates to CASSLPGQGRPLHF.

The V call is TRBV5-1, the J call TRBJ1-2; perhaps TRBD1 as D (5 bases). From germline, CDR1 is SGHRS and CDR2 YFSETQ. Deletions cut 2 bases from V and 8 bases from J, with 19 bases between. The CDR3 is 15 residues long. CDR3 residues: CASSFPGTGTRGYTF. CDR3 DNA sequence: TGCGCCAGCAGCTTTCCCGGGACGGGGACTCGGGGCTACACCTTC. The variable domain in full, with the rest retrieved from reference TRBV5-1 and TRBJ1-2, is KAGVTQTPRYLIKTRGQQVTLSCSPISGHRSVSWYQQTPGQGLQFLFEYFSETQRNKGNFPGRFSGRQFSNSRSEMNVSTLELGDSALYLCASSFPGTGTRGYTFGSGTRLTVV.

V usage is TRBV14 and J usage is TRBJ2-5; D uncertain. The assigned J gene may be wrong: the sequence end matches TRBJ2-1 better. The CDR3 contains 14 residues. Germline values: CDR1 SGHDN, CDR2 FVKESK. CDR3 bases: TGTGCCAGCAGCCCGTGGAAAGGGAATGATGAGCAGTTCTTC. Translation: CASSPWKGNDEQFF.